Listed below are T cell receptor beta chains from one sample, sequenced in a study of HIV-infected patients and healthy controls. TCRdb called the 5' RACE reads again in MiXCR, with one record for every CDR3 protein. This sample has 8,100 or so distinct CDR3 sequences, with around 10% found just once. Sequences were derived from blood, sampled before antiretroviral therapy. The receptors shown here come from an adult with HIV infection. The CDR3 runs from the conserved cysteine through the conserved F or W. Each record gives: V gene, J gene, D gene, clone size, CDR3 DNA, CDR3 protein. The D gene is left open where the match is weak. Clone sizes are given selectively: once, few, many, or a class where the clone is expanded.

V gene: TRBV20-1
J gene: TRBJ2-7
D gene: TRBD1
clone size: many
CDR3 DNA: TGCAGTGCTGGGGACAGAGACGACGAGCAGTACTTC
CDR3 protein: CSAGDRDDEQYF

V gene: TRBV7-9
J gene: TRBJ2-3
D gene: TRBD1
clone size: NA
CDR3 DNA: TGTGCCAGCAGCCTCCGGGACAGCATATATACGCAGTATTTT
CDR3 protein: CASSLRDSIYTQYF

V gene: TRBV7-3
J gene: TRBJ2-1
D gene: NA
clone size: medium-sized
CDR3 DNA: TGTGCCAGCAGCTTGGACCATACCTACAATGAGCAGTTCTTC
CDR3 protein: CASSLDHTYNEQFF

V gene: TRBV19
J gene: TRBJ1-4
D gene: NA
clone size: many
CDR3 DNA: TGTGCCAGTAGTATGGACACTTCAGAGGGAAAACTGTTTTTT
CDR3 protein: CASSMDTSEGKLFF

V gene: TRBV19
J gene: TRBJ2-1
D gene: NA
clone size: many
CDR3 DNA: TGTGCCAGTAGCCTTCAGAATGAGCAGTTCTTC
CDR3 protein: CASSLQNEQFF

V gene: TRBV19
J gene: TRBJ2-1
D gene: TRBD2
clone size: medium-sized
CDR3 DNA: TGTGCCAGTAGTGTGGGCGGGAGCTCCTACAATGAGCAGTTCTTC
CDR3 protein: CASSVGGSSYNEQFF

V gene: TRBV9
J gene: TRBJ2-1
D gene: NA
clone size: NA
CDR3 DNA: TGTGCCAGCAGCGTCCCCCAGGGGGAGGATGAGCAGTTCTTC
CDR3 protein: CASSVPQGEDEQFF

V gene: TRBV5-5
J gene: TRBJ2-5
D gene: NA
clone size: NA
CDR3 DNA: TGTGCCAGCAGCTTGGCGGAGACCCAGTACTTC
CDR3 protein: CASSLAETQYF

V gene: TRBV28
J gene: TRBJ2-7
D gene: TRBD2
clone size: many
CDR3 DNA: TGTGCCAGCTCCCTCCCCCAGGGAGGGGTCGAATACGAGCAGTACTTC
CDR3 protein: CASSLPQGGVEYEQYF

V gene: TRBV7-8
J gene: TRBJ2-5
D gene: TRBD1
clone size: many
CDR3 DNA: TGTGCCAGCACTCTTACAGGGGGCTGGGAGACCCAGTACTTC
CDR3 protein: CASTLTGGWETQYF

V gene: TRBV9
J gene: TRBJ2-2
D gene: TRBD2
clone size: medium-sized
CDR3 DNA: TGTGCCAGCGGACCTAGCGGACTAAACACCGGGGAGCTGTTTTTT
CDR3 protein: CASGPSGLNTGELFF

V gene: TRBV7-2
J gene: TRBJ2-5
D gene: NA
clone size: medium-sized
CDR3 DNA: TGTGCCAGCAGCCCCCCCCCACAAGAGACCCAGTACTTC
CDR3 protein: CASSPPPQETQYF

V gene: TRBV6-6
J gene: TRBJ2-3
D gene: NA
clone size: medium-sized
CDR3 DNA: TGTGCCAGCAGTTATGGAGGGCCAGATACGCAGTATTTT
CDR3 protein: CASSYGGPDTQYF

V gene: TRBV10-2
J gene: TRBJ2-1
D gene: NA
clone size: large
CDR3 DNA: TGCGCCAGCATAGAGGGGTGGTCCTACAATGAGCAGTTCTTC
CDR3 protein: CASIEGWSYNEQFF

V gene: TRBV5-5
J gene: TRBJ1-1
D gene: NA
clone size: many
CDR3 DNA: TGTGCCAGCAGCTTAAGGCGGGAGGGCGGTACGAACACTGAAGCTTTCTTT
CDR3 protein: CASSLRREGGTNTEAFF

V gene: TRBV7-9
J gene: TRBJ2-1
D gene: NA
clone size: medium-sized
CDR3 DNA: TGTGCCAGCAGCTCCGACCTACTCGATGAGCAGTTCTTC
CDR3 protein: CASSSDLLDEQFF

V gene: TRBV3-1
J gene: TRBJ2-3
D gene: TRBD2
clone size: medium-sized
CDR3 DNA: TGTGCCAGCAGCCAATTGTCTAGCGGGAGAACAGATACGCAGTATTTT
CDR3 protein: CASSQLSSGRTDTQYF

V gene: TRBV5-1
J gene: TRBJ2-1
D gene: TRBD2
clone size: many
CDR3 DNA: TGCGCCAGCAGCTTGCCCCCAATCCGGACTAGCGGGAGGGAGAATGAGCAGTTCTTC
CDR3 protein: CASSLPPIRTSGRENEQFF

V gene: TRBV4-1
J gene: TRBJ2-6
D gene: NA
clone size: NA
CDR3 DNA: TGCGCCAGCAGCCGCTCATGGGAGGCCAACGTCCTGACTTTC
CDR3 protein: CASSRSWEANVLTF

V gene: TRBV10-3
J gene: TRBJ2-1
D gene: TRBD2
clone size: medium-sized
CDR3 DNA: TGTGCCATCAGTGAGTATGGAGCGGGACGGCCCTACAATGAGCAGTTCTTC
CDR3 protein: CAISEYGAGRPYNEQFF

V gene: TRBV2
J gene: TRBJ2-2
D gene: NA
clone size: NA
CDR3 DNA: TGTGCCAGCCGGAGAGATACCGGGGAGCTGTTTTTT
CDR3 protein: CASRRDTGELFF

V gene: TRBV7-2
J gene: TRBJ2-5
D gene: TRBD1
clone size: many
CDR3 DNA: TGTGCCAGCAGCCTGGGACAGGGGCAAGAGACCCAGTACTTC
CDR3 protein: CASSLGQGQETQYF

V gene: TRBV3-1
J gene: TRBJ1-5
D gene: NA
clone size: NA
CDR3 DNA: TGTGCCAGCAGCCAGGACGGTTGGGAGGACCAGCCCCAGCATTTT
CDR3 protein: CASSQDGWEDQPQHF